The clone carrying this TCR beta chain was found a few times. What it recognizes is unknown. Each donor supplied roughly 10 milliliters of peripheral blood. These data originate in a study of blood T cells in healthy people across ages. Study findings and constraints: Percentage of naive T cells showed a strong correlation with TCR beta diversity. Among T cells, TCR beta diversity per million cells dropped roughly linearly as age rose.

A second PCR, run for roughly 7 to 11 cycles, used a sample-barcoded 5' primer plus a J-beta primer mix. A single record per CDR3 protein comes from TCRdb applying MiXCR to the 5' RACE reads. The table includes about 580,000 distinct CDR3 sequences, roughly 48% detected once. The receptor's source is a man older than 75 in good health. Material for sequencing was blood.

DNA for the CDR3: TGTGCCACCAGTGAAGGGCTACACTACGAGCAGTACTTC. Protein product: CATSEGLHYEQYF. The J gene is TRBJ2-7, the V gene TRBV15, with D unclear. This CDR3 is 13 amino acids long. CDR1 is LNHNV, CDR2 YYDKDF, per germline (reference sequence). V was clipped by 6 bases and J by 3 bases, with 12 bases between them.